This T cell receptor beta chain was sequenced in a study of blood T cell repertoires in COVID-19. This CDR3 has 11 residues. Germline CDR1 is MNHEY and CDR2 is SMNVEV (reference sequence). The V end lost 0 bases, the J end lost 12 bases, and 9 bases lay between the germline ends. Assay: immunoSEQ multiplex PCR; the TCRdb copy retains only in-frame clones and omits some. The table has 80,000 to 95,000 clones, approximately 85% seen once. This chain connects TRBV27 to TRBJ2-7; a weak D match, TRBD2 (5 bases). The clonotype originates from a man in his 70s with acute or convalescent COVID-19. Sequencing input: peripheral blood. The CDR3 sequence: CASSLSGGWYF. Here the CDR3 DNA reads TGTGCCAGCAGTTTATCAGGCGGGTGGTACTTC.